This TCR beta chain is drawn from a study of molecular identifiers for immune sequencing clone quantification. Study information: For replicates, RNA isolated from about 19,000 or 110,000 naive CD8 cells was divided into five portions, of which four were sequenced.

TCRdb reprocessed the PCR reads via MiXCR and lists one record per CDR3 protein. The sample lists approximately 670,000 distinct CDR3 sequences, around 20% occurring once. The CDR3 has 15 residues. Germline CDR1 MNHNS, CDR2 SASEGT. Comments on this clonotype: Sequence at one end of the junction differs from germline and may be a read error.

Naive CD8 T cells, phenotype CD8+CD4-CCR7+CD45RA+, were sorted. Sequenced input: naive CD8+ T cells from blood, with Jurkat cell RNA spiked in. Subset meaning: FACS-sorted CD8+CD4-CCR7+CD45RA+ naive T cells. The rearrangement links TRBV6-1 to TRBJ1-1; no definite D call. The receptor was isolated from a human donor in good health. Some libraries in this study had Jurkat cell RNA spiked in. In DNA, the CDR3 is TGTGTCAGCAGTGACTGGGGTGTCCTTAAACCGGAAGCTTTCTTT. Translated, it gives CVSSDWGVLKPEAFF.